These 29 T cell receptor beta chains were all obtained from the same sample, sequenced in a study of human T cells and chemical hapten exposure. TCRdb re-derived calls from the RACE reads in MiXCR, one entry per CDR3 protein. The sample lists approximately 49,000 distinct CDR3 sequences, approximately 9.1% occurring once. Time point given: patch test 1, 2 weeks after DPC sensitization. Sample treatment: therapeutic diphenylcyclopropenone sensitization with weekly scalp DPC. The sample in question was whole blood, obtained in connection with sensitization to the hapten diphenylcyclopropenone (DPC). The receptors derive from a woman aged 45-65 years with alopecia areata. Some clones in this sample may be carry-over from other donors' samples.

This chain connects TRBV19 to TRBJ1-2; D perhaps matches TRBD1 (6 bases). This CDR3 spans 12 amino acids. Germline CDR1 and CDR2: LNHDA and SQIVND (reference sequence). The V and J ends lost 7 bases and 7 bases respectively, with 13 bases between them. CDR3 protein: CASNRQEAGYTF. CDR3 coding DNA: TGTGCCAGTAATAGACAGGAGGCTGGCTACACCTTC.

This clonotype has ten or more counts. The V gene is TRBV7-6, the J gene TRBJ2-1, with 8 positions matching TRBD2. The junction had 9 bases not matched to a gene; V was cut back by 4 bases and J by 7 bases. CDR1 SGHVS and CDR2 FNYEAQ come from the germline V gene. The length of the CDR3 is 15 residues. This chain's CDR3 is CASSSSAGVRNEQFF. CDR3 coding DNA: TGTGCCAGCAGCTCCTCAGCGGGAGTTAGAAATGAGCAGTTCTTC.

This clonotype was counted ten times or more. The V gene is TRBV6-6, the J gene TRBJ2-7, with TRBD1 as a possible D gene (5 bases). Trimming took 2 bases from V and 0 from J, leaving 5 bases between them. Germline V gene data show CDR1 as MNHNY and CDR2 as SVGAGI (reference sequence). The CDR3 contains 13 residues. In DNA form, the CDR3 reads TGTGCCAGCAGTTACGACAGCTCCTACGAGCAGTACTTC. Protein sequence: CASSYDSSYEQYF.

In its sample, this clonotype was seen many times. This chain uses TRBV9 with TRBJ2-1; D is uncertain. This CDR3 spans 12 amino acids. Germline V gives CDR1 SGDLS, CDR2 YYNGEE. Trimming shortened V by 7 bases and J by 0 bases, and 5 bases separated the two germline ends. CDR3 residues: CASSLSYNEQFF. The CDR3 DNA follows: TGTGCCAGCTCTCTCTCCTACAATGAGCAGTTCTTC.

This clonotype was counted a few times. Here the CDR3 reads CASSLRFGGYNEQFF. The CDR3 bases are TGTGCCAGCAGCTTACGTTTCGGAGGGTACAATGAGCAGTTCTTC. The rearrangement joins TRBV7-2 to TRBJ2-1, with D perhaps TRBD2 (6 bases). This CDR3 spans 15 amino acids. CDR1 and CDR2 from the germline V gene are SGHTA and FQGNSA. Trimming pared 2 bases from V and 4 bases from J, leaving 12 bases between.

Details on this clonotype: Since a much larger clone is just one base distant, this may be a read error. The CDR3 coding sequence is TGCGCCAGCAGCTTGGGGCTAGCGGGAGGGATCGATGAGCGGTTCTTC. Translation gives CASSLGLAGGIDERFF. The chain links TRBV5-1 to TRBJ2-1, with 12 nucleotides matching TRBD2. The CDR3 totals 16 residues. The germline V gene encodes CDR1 SGHRS and CDR2 YFSETQ. The full variable domain, completed using reference TRBV5-1 and TRBJ2-1, is KAGVTQTPRYLIKTRGQQVTLSCSPISGHRSVSWYQQTPGQGLQFLFEYFSETQRNKGNFPGRFSGRQFSNSRSEMNVSTLELGDSALYLCASSLGLAGGIDERFFGPGTRLTVL.

This clonotype occurred a few times. This rearrangement joins TRBV29-1 to TRBJ2-7; no clear D gene. CDR3 length: 13 residues. Germline assignment: CDR1 SQVTM and CDR2 ANQGSEA. Trimming cost V 5 bases and J 3 bases, with 14 bases left between them. Here the CDR3 reads CSVRVMASYEQYF. Written as DNA, the CDR3 is TGCAGCGTTAGAGTTATGGCGAGCTACGAGCAGTACTTC.

This clonotype counts as medium-sized (0.01 to 0.1%). The V gene is TRBV12-3 or TRBV12-4, the J gene TRBJ2-1, with D maybe TRBD1 (5 bases). The V end lost 3 bases, the J end lost 7 bases, and 7 bases lay between the germline ends. The CDR3 is 12 amino acids. CDR3 sequence: CASSFSGNEQFF. In DNA, the CDR3 is TGTGCCAGCAGTTTCTCAGGGAATGAGCAGTTCTTC.

This clonotype was seen many times. CDR3 coding DNA: TGTGCCAGCAGCTCTCTAATCTCTGGAAACACCATATATTTT. Its translation: CASSSLISGNTIYF. The chain joins TRBV5-5 to TRBJ1-3; the D is unclear. This CDR3 has 14 residues. The V end lost 3 bases, the J end lost 0 bases, and 7 bases lay between the germline ends. CDR1 SGHKS and CDR2 YYEKEE come from the germline V gene (reference sequence).

This rearrangement joins TRBV19 to TRBJ2-7, with unresolved D. This CDR3 spans 13 amino acids. Germline lookup yields CDR1 LNHDA and CDR2 SQIVND (reference sequence). Trimming removed 2 bases at V and 3 bases at J, with 8 bases between. The CDR3 spells CASSIQESYEQYF. The CDR3 DNA reads as TGTGCCAGTAGTATACAGGAGAGCTACGAGCAGTACTTC.

The chain links TRBV20-1 to TRBJ2-3; D call uncertain. Per the germline V gene, CDR1 is DFQATT and CDR2 is SNEGSKA (reference sequence). This CDR3 is 16 amino acids long. Trimming pared 0 bases from V and 2 bases from J, leaving 15 bases between. The CDR3 loop reads CSARDRMVAHTDTQYF. The CDR3, as DNA: TGCAGTGCTAGAGATCGGATGGTAGCACACACAGATACGCAGTATTTT.

This clonotype was detected ten times or more. The rearrangement uses TRBV20-1 and TRBJ2-7, with a tentative D call TRBD2 (6 bases). This CDR3 comprises 14 residues. V was trimmed by 0 bases and J by 0 bases, leaving 9 bases between them. Germline lookup yields CDR1 DFQATT and CDR2 SNEGSKA (reference sequence). CDR3 sequence (DNA): TGCAGTGCTAGAGATTCCGGGAGCTCCTACGAGCAGTACTTC. It yields the protein CSARDSGSSYEQYF.

The chain uses TRBV3-1 and TRBJ2-1, with 11 nucleotides matching TRBD2. The germline gives CDR1 LGHDT, CDR2 YNNKEL (reference sequence). J lost 8 bases, V lost 8 bases, and 17 bases had no gene match. CDR3 length: 17 residues. CDR3 sequence reads: CASGRLAGPKLVDEQFF. DNA of the CDR3: TGTGCCAGCGGAAGACTAGCGGGACCTAAACTCGTCGATGAGCAGTTCTTC.

There are many counts of this clonotype. The V call is TRBV29-1, the J call TRBJ2-3, with D hard to call. The CDR3 is 12 residues long. Trimming left V 7 bases short and J 1 base short, with 9 bases between. Germline CDR1 is SQVTM and CDR2 is ANQGSEA. For the CDR3, the DNA is TGCAGCGGGGCTGAAGGCACAGATACGCAGTATTTT. Translating it yields CSGAEGTDTQYF.

This clonotype was counted ten times or more. V is TRBV2 and J is TRBJ1-2; D is unresolved. CDR1 is SNHLY, CDR2 FYNNEI, per germline. Trimming pared 0 bases from V and 8 bases from J, leaving 16 bases between. CDR3 length: 15 amino acids. The CDR3, as DNA: TGTGCCAGCAGTGAAGCCTTGGACTGGGCGTGGGGCTACACCTTC. Its protein product is CASSEALDWAWGYTF.

This chain links TRBV2 with TRBJ2-2; D gene unclear. The V end was cut by 5 bases, the J end by 6 bases, with 7 bases between. In germline, CDR1 is SNHLY, CDR2 FYNNEI. There are 12 residues in the CDR3. CDR3 in amino acids: CASSNGAGELFF. CDR3 DNA sequence: TGTGCCAGCAGTAATGGCGCCGGGGAGCTGTTTTTT. The full variable domain, with the rest looked up from reference TRBV2 and TRBJ2-2, is EPEVTQTPSHQVTQMGQEVILRCVPISNHLYFYWYRQILGQKVEFLVSFYNNEISEKSEIFDDQFSVERPDGSNFTLKIRSTKLEDSAMYFCASSNGAGELFFGEGSRLTVL.

This clonotype was recorded at least ten times. V and J are TRBV20-1 and TRBJ1-5, with D maybe TRBD1 (5 bases). The CDR3 loop spans 13 amino acids. With 2 bases removed from V and 6 bases from J, the gap between germline ends came to 11 bases. In germline, CDR1 is DFQATT, CDR2 SNEGSKA (reference sequence). CDR3 sequence: CSARLGVVQPQHF. The DNA of the CDR3 is TGCAGTGCTAGACTGGGGGTGGTTCAGCCCCAGCATTTT.

Many counts were recorded for this clonotype. The genes are TRBV28 and TRBJ2-7; TRBD2 aligns across 7 bases. The trim removed 6 bases at V and 3 bases at J, leaving 8 bases unmatched. The CDR3 spans 14 residues. Germline V gives CDR1 MDHEN, CDR2 SYDVKM. The CDR3 nucleotides read TGTGCCAGCAGGGGGTCCACGGGGGGCTACGAGCAGTACTTC. This translates into CASRGSTGGYEQYF.

This clonotype was detected a few times. V is TRBV18 and J is TRBJ1-5, with unresolved D. CDR1 KGHSH and CDR2 LQKENI come from the germline V gene. This CDR3 has 14 residues. The ends were cut back, 3 bases at V and 1 base at J, with 7 bases in the middle. The DNA for the CDR3 is TGTGCCAGCTCACCCCCGATGAGCAATCAGCCCCAGCATTTT. Translated: CASSPPMSNQPQHF.

This clonotype was seen at least ten times. The V and J genes are TRBV29-1 and TRBJ2-5; D remains ambiguous. The CDR3 spans 12 residues. The germline V and J ends were trimmed by 7 bases and 4 bases, with 13 bases remaining between them. CDR1 and CDR2 (germline): SQVTM, ANQGSEA. CDR3 sequence (DNA): TGCAGCGCCGGAAGGACCGGAGAGACCCAGTACTTC. Encoded protein: CSAGRTGETQYF.

The chain links TRBV10-3 to TRBJ1-1, with D perhaps TRBD1 (6 bases). CDR3 size: 14 residues. Germline CDR1 is ENHRY and CDR2 is SYGVKD. Trimming shortened V by 2 bases and J by 1 base, and 8 bases separated the two germline ends. CDR3 DNA: TGTGCCATCAGTGAGGGACAGAAGAACACTGAAGCTTTCTTT. Protein product: CAISEGQKNTEAFF.

In this sample, this clonotype turned up many times. CDR3 protein: CASSAGLEGTEQYF. CDR3 DNA sequence: TGTGCCAGCTCGGCGGGACTAGAAGGAACCGAGCAGTACTTC. The rearrangement links TRBV18 to TRBJ2-7; the match to TRBD2 covers 8 bases. The CDR3 has 14 amino acids. The germline V gene encodes CDR1 KGHSH and CDR2 LQKENI. V shed 6 bases and J 6 bases; nucleotides not matched to a gene: 10.

This clonotype has more than one count but fewer than ten. The chain employs TRBV20-1 and TRBJ1-5, with D tentatively TRBD1 (6 bases). The CDR3 is 14 residues long. The ends were cut back, 2 bases at V and 2 bases at J, with 10 bases in the middle. Germline V gene lookup returns CDR1 DFQATT and CDR2 SNEGSKA (reference sequence). The CDR3 here is CSARRGAGNQPQHF. The CDR3, as DNA: TGCAGTGCTAGAAGGGGGGCGGGCAATCAGCCCCAGCATTTT.

This clonotype has at least ten counts. The rearrangement joins TRBV27 to TRBJ2-3; D gene uncertain. V was pared by 1 base and J by 0 bases, with 11 bases between. In germline, CDR1 is MNHEY, CDR2 SMNVEV (reference sequence). CDR3 length: 16 amino acids. The CDR3 here is CASSLFPSHSTDTQYF. The CDR3, as DNA: TGTGCCAGCAGTTTATTCCCCTCGCATAGCACAGATACGCAGTATTTT.

This clonotype came up many times. This chain joins TRBV18 and TRBJ2-7; D is unclear. Germline V gene sequence: CDR1 KGHSH, CDR2 LQKENI. The CDR3 has 15 amino acids. Trimming stripped 1 base from V and 3 bases from J, with 13 bases between. The chain's CDR3 is CASSPRVDGVYEQYF. CDR3 bases: TGTGCCAGCTCACCACGGGTGGATGGGGTCTACGAGCAGTACTTC.

This clonotype was seen only a few times. This chain connects TRBV7-2 to TRBJ1-5; D is unresolved. Germline V gene lookup returns CDR1 SGHTA and CDR2 FQGNSA. Trimming pared 1 base from V and 15 bases from J, leaving 13 bases between. The CDR3 consists of 12 residues. The CDR3 sequence: CASSLEGASRHF. The CDR3 DNA reads as TGTGCCAGCAGCTTAGAGGGAGCGTCGAGGCATTTT.

This clonotype was recorded many times. This rearrangement joins TRBV6-2 or TRBV6-3 to TRBJ1-1; D may be TRBD1 (6 bases). V shed 7 bases and J shed 7 bases, with 25 bases lying between them. CDR3 length: 16 amino acids. Germline CDR1 reads MNHEY; CDR2 reads SVGEGT. The CDR3 loop is CASNGGATGEIYEAFF. The CDR3 DNA is TGTGCCAGCAATGGAGGGGCGACAGGAGAAATTTATGAAGCTTTCTTT.

In this sample, this clonotype is medium-sized. The V call is TRBV29-1, the J call TRBJ2-7, with TRBD2 matching 14 bases. Germline V gives CDR1 SQVTM, CDR2 ANQGSEA. CDR3 length: 16 residues. Germline trimming cut 5 bases from V and 5 bases from J; bases unmatched to any gene: 11. CDR3 nucleotides: TGCAGCGTTCTTCGACTAGCGGGAGGGCTAAGCGACGAGCAGTACTTC. Protein product: CSVLRLAGGLSDEQYF.

This clonotype was detected ten times or more. The rearrangement uses TRBV29-1 and TRBJ1-2, with 7 bases identical to TRBD1. Trimming cost V 6 bases and J 7 bases; bases outside gene matches: 17. CDR3 length equals 15 residues. Germline V gene sequence: CDR1 SQVTM, CDR2 ANQGSEA. CDR3 bases: TGCAGCGTGACACATGGGGACAGTCGCGGGCGTGGCTACACCTTC. Encoded protein: CSVTHGDSRGRGYTF.